This note documents a single TCR beta chain sequence. These data originate in a study of control samples from healthy donors and cancer patients. The CDR3 loop spans 14 amino acids. The V gene's germline CDR1 is LNHNV and CDR2 YYDKDF (reference sequence). The J segment lost 4 bases and the V segment lost 10 bases, leaving 3 bases of the junction unmatched. Data came from immunoSEQ multiplex PCR; TCRdb stores just in-frame clones and leaves some out. The sample lists roughly 3,500 clones; about 72% were seen once. Sequenced material: formalin-fixed, paraffin-embedded tissue. This clonotype was sampled from a female donor with melanoma. The chain uses TRBV15 and TRBJ2-5; 16 bases align to TRBD2. The CDR3: CANGTSGRVETQYF. Here the CDR3 DNA reads TGTGCCAACGGGACTAGCGGGAGGGTAGAGACCCAGTACTTC.